The source of this T cell receptor (beta chain) is a study of cytomegalovirus exposure and HLA in healthy donors. Study information: The same platform was used for the 90 to 150 validation repertoires as for the approximately 670 first-cohort repertoires, as reported in a later analysis.

Overall study findings and caveats: Reportedly, diagnosis of cytomegalovirus status by the classifier showed high specificity and sensitivity.

V was clipped by 0 bases and J by 5 bases, with 13 bases between them. The germline V gene encodes CDR1 MNHEY and CDR2 SVGAGI. The CDR3 has 15 amino acids. Generated by immunoSEQ multiplex PCR, the TCRdb table keeps only in-frame clones and is missing some. Of about 78,000 clones in the sample, about 96% were seen once. About this clone: The antigen is not known.

The TCR sequence derives from a man in his late teens or twenties in good health and CMV-seropositive. Material for sequencing was PBMCs. The chain recombines TRBV6-5 with TRBJ1-1, with D possibly being TRBD1 (5 bases). The CDR3: CASSYSRRGQTEAFF. CDR3 nucleotide sequence: TGTGCCAGCAGTTACTCAAGGAGGGGTCAAACTGAAGCTTTCTTT.